The 32 T cell receptor beta chains below were found in one sample sequenced in a study of shared T cell receptors in the human thymus. Method: immunoSEQ multiplex PCR; TCRdb's copy keeps in-frame clones and lacks some. The repertoire has approximately 730,000 clones, over 75% of them found once; the top ten carry around 0.0094%. The sample also formed part of further work on human thymus T cells.

The specimen was thymocytes. All receptors derive from a girl less than two years old with a congenital heart defect.

The rearrangement uses TRBV11-2 and TRBJ2-7; the D gene is possibly TRBD2 (5 bases). This CDR3 region has 15 residues. Looked up from germline, CDR1 is SGHAT and CDR2 is FQNNGV. V shed 5 bases and J shed 2 bases, with 16 bases lying between them. This chain's CDR3 is CASSPLERATYEQYF. The DNA of the CDR3 is TGTGCCAGCAGCCCTCTCGAGAGGGCCACCTACGAGCAGTACTTC.

This clone occurred a few times. V usage is TRBV18 and J usage is TRBJ2-7, with D possibly TRBD2 on 5 matching bases. V was trimmed by 1 base and J by 0 bases, leaving 19 bases between them. CDR1 is KGHSH and CDR2 is LQKENI in the germline V gene. The CDR3 sequence is 18 residues long. The CDR3 sequence is CASSPHVSGGPSSYEQYF. CDR3 in DNA: TGTGCCAGCTCACCACATGTCTCTGGCGGGCCAAGCTCCTACGAGCAGTACTTC. The variable domain in full, with the rest retrieved from reference TRBV18 and TRBJ2-7, is NAGVMQNPRHLVRRRGQEARLRCSPMKGHSHVYWYRQLPEEGLKFMVYLQKENIIDESGMPKERFSAEFPKEGPSILRIQQVVRGDSAAYFCASSPHVSGGPSSYEQYFGPGTRLTVT.

The rearrangement joins TRBV7-2 to TRBJ2-5; D unresolved. Per the germline V gene, CDR1 is SGHTA and CDR2 is FQGNSA. V lost 1 base to trimming and J lost 9 bases, with 9 bases between them. This CDR3 has 12 amino acids. Written as DNA, the CDR3 is TGTGCCAGCAGCTTAGTAGAAACGGCCCAGTACTTC. It translates to CASSLVETAQYF.

The rearrangement uses TRBV5-1 and TRBJ2-4; 8 nucleotides agree with TRBD1. The CDR3 sequence is 16 residues long. The V and J ends lost 1 base and 0 bases, in that order; junction bases with no gene match: 3. In germline, CDR1 is SGHRS, CDR2 YFSETQ. The DNA of the CDR3 is TGCGCCAGCAGCTTGAGGACAGGGCCAGCCAAAAACATTCAGTACTTC. Translated: CASSLRTGPAKNIQYF.

The chain recombines TRBV9 with TRBJ1-2; 7 bases match TRBD1. The germline V gene encodes CDR1 SGDLS and CDR2 YYNGEE. This CDR3 has 14 residues. Unmatched junction bases numbered 7, after V lost 0 bases and J lost 8 bases. The CDR3 nucleotides read TGTGCCAGCAGCGTAGAAACAGGGGCAAGGGGCTACACCTTC. This gives the protein CASSVETGARGYTF.

Regarding this clone: The same CDR3 can be traced to other DNA sequences in this sample. The V call is TRBV6-5, the J call TRBJ1-1, with D perhaps TRBD1 (6 bases). The CDR3 runs 12 residues. Trimming left V 4 bases short and J 4 bases short, with 7 bases between. Germline loops: CDR1 MNHEY, CDR2 SVGAGI. CDR3 bases: TGTGCCAGCAGTTCACAGGGCACTGAAGCTTTCTTT. Its protein is CASSSQGTEAFF.

This clone has more than one count but fewer than ten. This chain joins TRBV19 and TRBJ2-2; D is unresolved. This CDR3 has 14 residues. Germline V gene lookup returns CDR1 LNHDA and CDR2 SQIVND (reference sequence). Trimming removed 2 bases at V and 4 bases at J, with 8 bases between. The CDR3: CASSIKTGTGELFF. The CDR3 DNA is TGTGCCAGTAGTATAAAGACGGGCACCGGGGAGCTGTTTTTT.

The chain uses TRBV20-1 and TRBJ1-1; D is unclear. This CDR3 has 11 amino acids. V lost 0 bases and J 10 bases, leaving 9 bases between the germline ends. CDR1 is DFQATT and CDR2 is SNEGSKA in the germline V gene (reference sequence). This CDR3 is CSARDISGAFF. CDR3 bases: TGCAGTGCTAGAGATATTTCCGGAGCTTTCTTT.

The chain employs TRBV11-3 and TRBJ2-3, with 8 bases matching TRBD2. This CDR3 spans 12 amino acids. V lost 3 bases, J lost 14 bases, and 7 bases stayed unmatched. Germline CDR1 is SGHNT and CDR2 is YENEEA. The CDR3 protein is CASSFTSGVVYF. The CDR3 DNA follows: TGTGCCAGCAGCTTTACTAGCGGTGTTGTGTATTTT.

In this sample, this clone turned up a few times. This chain links TRBV4-3 with TRBJ1-1, with D perhaps matching TRBD1 (5 bases). This CDR3 is 13 amino acids long. Trimming took 1 base from V and 6 from J, leaving 9 bases between them. CDR1 LGHNA and CDR2 YSLEER come from the germline V gene. The CDR3 sequence: CASSQVRGAEAFF. The CDR3 bases are TGCGCCAGCAGCCAAGTTAGGGGTGCTGAAGCTTTCTTT.

The gene calls are TRBV15 and TRBJ2-3; 11 nucleotides match TRBD2. Germline lookup yields CDR1 LNHNV and CDR2 YYDKDF (reference sequence). The CDR3 runs to 15 residues. The V segment lost 1 base and the J segment 9 bases; nucleotides outside the gene matches: 6. The CDR3 region has the DNA TGTGCCACCAGCAGAGTCCTAGCGGGGGGACTAACGCAGTATTTT. As protein: CATSRVLAGGLTQYF.

J is TRBJ1-1 and V is TRBV29-1; D is unresolved. CDR1 is SQVTM, CDR2 ANQGSEA, per germline. The V and J ends lost 6 bases and 11 bases respectively, with 13 bases between them. This CDR3 contains 10 residues. The CDR3 reads CSVRRSGAFF. CDR3 bases: TGCAGCGTCCGACGGTCGGGGGCTTTCTTT.

The chain links TRBV4-1 to TRBJ2-3; TRBD2 matches 11 bases. CDR1 is MGHRA, CDR2 YSYEKL, per germline. This CDR3 is built from 15 residues. V gave up 4 bases and J gave up 6 bases; unmatched junction bases: 6. DNA of the CDR3: TGCGCCAGCAGCCTCACTAGCGGGGGCCGGGATACGCAGTATTTT. Its translation is CASSLTSGGRDTQYF.

This clone was found once. The chain joins TRBV23-1 to TRBJ2-7, with D perhaps TRBD2 (5 bases). TRBV23-1 is an ORF for which the function is uncertain. The CDR3 is 16 residues long. V was clipped by 7 bases and J by 1 base, with 20 bases between them. The CDR3 here is CASTRSRDLQSYEQYF. CDR3 sequence (DNA): TGCGCCAGCACTCGATCCCGGGATCTTCAATCCTACGAGCAGTACTTC.

The rearrangement joins TRBV4-3 to TRBJ1-1, with D perhaps matching TRBD1 (6 bases). Trimming took off 4 bases at V and 4 bases at J, with 16 bases between the two ends. Germline V gene sequence: CDR1 LGHNA, CDR2 YSLEER. This CDR3 is 15 amino acids long. The CDR3 sequence: CASSLYRVSTTEAFF. The CDR3 DNA reads as TGCGCCAGCAGCCTTTACAGGGTTAGCACCACTGAAGCTTTCTTT.

The genes are TRBV12-5 and TRBJ1-1, with D unclear. This CDR3 has 11 amino acids. V gave up 8 bases and J gave up 5 bases, with 9 bases separating them. From germline, CDR1 is LGHNT and CDR2 FRNRAP. The CDR3 nucleotides read TGTGCTAGTCGACTTTGGACTGAAGCTTTCTTT. It translates to CASRLWTEAFF.

Only a few counts were recorded for this clone. Distinct nucleotide sequences in the sample also encode this CDR3. V and J are TRBV5-1 and TRBJ1-2, with D possibly being TRBD1 (5 bases). V lost 0 bases to trimming and J lost 2 bases, with 5 bases between them. CDR1 is SGHRS and CDR2 is YFSETQ in the germline V gene. The length of the CDR3 is 13 residues. DNA for the CDR3: TGCGCCAGCAGCTTGGGACAGAACTATGGCTACACCTTC. Residues: CASSLGQNYGYTF.

The rearrangement links TRBV5-1 to TRBJ2-1; D remains ambiguous. The CDR3 is 15 amino acids. V shed 2 bases and J shed 0 bases, with 9 bases lying between them. Germline V gene sequence: CDR1 SGHRS, CDR2 YFSETQ. The chain's CDR3 is CASSFVDNSYNEQFF. DNA of the CDR3: TGCGCCAGCAGCTTTGTCGACAACTCCTACAATGAGCAGTTCTTC.

The chain recombines TRBV27 with TRBJ2-3, with D possibly being TRBD1 (6 bases). This CDR3 has 18 amino acids. V gave up 6 bases and J gave up 2 bases, with 24 bases separating them. The V gene's germline CDR1 is MNHEY and CDR2 SMNVEV (reference sequence). CDR3 amino acids: CASRHLPHRVVYTDTQYF. CDR3 nucleotide sequence: TGTGCCAGCAGGCATCTGCCACACAGGGTGGTTTACACAGATACGCAGTATTTT.

The rearrangement joins TRBV5-1 to TRBJ1-5, with D possibly matching TRBD1 (5 bases). The length of the CDR3 is 15 residues. CDR1 SGHRS and CDR2 YFSETQ come from the germline V gene. V was shortened by 1 base and J by 10 bases, with 18 bases between the two germline ends. The CDR3 coding sequence is TGCGCCAGCAGCTTGACCATGACAGACCTTTGTCCCCAGCATTTT. It yields the protein CASSLTMTDLCPQHF.

The gene calls are TRBV4-3 and TRBJ2-1; 9 nucleotides align to TRBD2. Trimming removed 0 bases from V and 5 bases from J; junction bases left unmatched: 11. This CDR3 has 18 residues. The V gene's germline CDR1 is LGHNA and CDR2 YSLEER. Here the CDR3 reads CASSQDYPASGEDNEQFF. Written as DNA, the CDR3 is TGCGCCAGCAGCCAAGATTATCCGGCTAGCGGGGAAGACAATGAGCAGTTCTTC.

V and J are TRBV7-9 and TRBJ1-2; the D is unclear. CDR3 length equals 14 residues. V lost 5 bases to trimming and J lost 8 bases, with 18 bases between them. CDR1 is SEHNR and CDR2 is FQNEAQ in the germline V gene (reference sequence). In DNA form, the CDR3 reads TGTGCCAGCAGCCCCCCCTCCGGAGGGAAAGGCTACACCTTC. It yields the protein CASSPPSGGKGYTF.

The CDR3 sequence is CASSGARGHEQYF. The DNA of the CDR3 is TGTGCCAGCAGCGGGGCCAGGGGACACGAGCAGTACTTC. The V call is TRBV9, the J call TRBJ2-7; D possibly corresponds to TRBD1 (6 bases). Germline V lookup: CDR1 SGDLS, CDR2 YYNGEE. Trimming removed 3 bases from V and 5 bases from J, with 12 bases in between. The CDR3 consists of 13 residues. The full variable domain, in which reference TRBV9 and TRBJ2-7 provide the parts outside the CDR3, is DSGVTQTPKHLITATGQRVTLRCSPRSGDLSVYWYQQSLDQGLQFLIQYYNGEERAKGNILERFSAQQFPDLHSELNLSSLELGDSALYFCASSGARGHEQYFGPGTRLTVT.

This sequence joins TRBV6-1 and TRBJ2-6, with D possibly matching TRBD2 (6 bases). CDR3 length: 18 residues. The ends were cut back, 2 bases at V and 0 bases at J, with 14 bases in the middle. Per germline, CDR1 MNHNS and CDR2 SASEGT. The DNA for the CDR3 is TGTGCCAGCAGTGAATCGCGGGGACGACTCTCTGGGGCCAACGTCCTGACTTTC. Residues: CASSESRGRLSGANVLTF.

This clone was recorded only once. The V gene is TRBV5-6, the J gene TRBJ1-2; D is possibly TRBD1 (5 bases). V was shortened by 3 bases and J by 4 bases, with 28 bases between the two germline ends. The germline gives CDR1 SGHDT, CDR2 YYEEEE. This CDR3 has 19 residues. For the CDR3, the DNA is TGTGCCAGCAGCTCCCGCCTTGGGGGGGAGGGCTATAGCTGCTATGGCTACACCTTC. Translating gives CASSSRLGGEGYSCYGYTF.

V gene TRBV19 combines with J gene TRBJ2-7; a possible D gene is TRBD1 (6 bases). Trimming pared 6 bases from V and 3 bases from J, leaving 9 bases between. Germline V gene lookup returns CDR1 LNHDA and CDR2 SQIVND (reference sequence). The CDR3 covers 12 residues. DNA for the CDR3: TGTGCCAGTAGCCCGACAGGCTACGAGCAGTACTTC. Translating it yields CASSPTGYEQYF.

This rearrangement joins TRBV28 to TRBJ1-5, with D possibly TRBD1 on 6 matching bases. The CDR3 consists of 19 residues. Germline values: CDR1 MDHEN, CDR2 SYDVKM. Trimming took off 5 bases at V and 2 bases at J, with 25 bases between the two ends. CDR3 coding DNA: TGTGCCAGCAGTACCCCGAAAATCACAGGGTCTTCGGGCAATCAGCCCCAGCATTTT. This translates into CASSTPKITGSSGNQPQHF.

This clone was seen once. V gene TRBV7-9 combines with J gene TRBJ1-1; D might be TRBD1 (5 bases). The CDR3 has 17 amino acids. Between the trimmed V and J ends, which lost 2 bases and 0 bases, there was a span of 16 bases. CDR1 SEHNR and CDR2 FQNEAQ come from the germline V gene (reference sequence). The CDR3 loop reads CASSLRGSGSMNTEAFF. In DNA form, the CDR3 reads TGTGCCAGCAGCTTAAGGGGATCCGGGTCAATGAACACTGAAGCTTTCTTT.

V usage is TRBV19 and J usage is TRBJ2-7; 10 bases line up with TRBD1. Per germline, CDR1 LNHDA and CDR2 SQIVND (reference sequence). The CDR3 is 13 amino acids. Losses at the gene ends were 4 bases for V and 4 bases for J; bases not matched to a gene: 1. The CDR3 here is CASSTGQGYEQYF. CDR3 nucleotides: TGTGCCAGTAGTACGGGACAGGGGTACGAGCAGTACTTC.

This clone was seen more than once but under ten times. This chain connects TRBV5-6 to TRBJ1-2; a weak D match, TRBD1 (5 bases). The germline V gene has CDR1 SGHDT and CDR2 YYEEEE. The CDR3 consists of 18 residues. Trimming stripped 0 bases from V and 3 bases from J, with 21 bases between. CDR3 in amino acids: CASSLGPPDRRPDYGYTF. The CDR3 nucleotides are TGTGCCAGCAGCTTGGGACCCCCCGACAGACGACCGGACTATGGCTACACCTTC.

The gene calls are TRBV27 and TRBJ1-6; D gene uncertain. The CDR3 runs to 19 residues. Germline CDR1 is MNHEY and CDR2 is SMNVEV (reference sequence). The V end was cut by 3 bases, the J end by 0 bases, with 18 bases between. The CDR3 loop is CASSFVRHQLSSYNSPLHF. The CDR3 DNA follows: TGTGCCAGCAGTTTCGTCCGACATCAATTGAGCTCCTATAATTCACCCCTCCACTTT.

CDR3 amino acids: CASSVGWTGPYGYTF. In DNA, the CDR3 is TGCGCCAGCAGCGTAGGATGGACAGGCCCCTATGGCTACACCTTC. V usage is TRBV4-3 and J usage is TRBJ1-2; 7 nucleotides agree with TRBD1. CDR1 and CDR2 from the germline V gene are LGHNA and YSLEER. The CDR3 covers 15 residues. V lost 5 bases, J lost 4 bases, and 10 bases stayed unmatched.